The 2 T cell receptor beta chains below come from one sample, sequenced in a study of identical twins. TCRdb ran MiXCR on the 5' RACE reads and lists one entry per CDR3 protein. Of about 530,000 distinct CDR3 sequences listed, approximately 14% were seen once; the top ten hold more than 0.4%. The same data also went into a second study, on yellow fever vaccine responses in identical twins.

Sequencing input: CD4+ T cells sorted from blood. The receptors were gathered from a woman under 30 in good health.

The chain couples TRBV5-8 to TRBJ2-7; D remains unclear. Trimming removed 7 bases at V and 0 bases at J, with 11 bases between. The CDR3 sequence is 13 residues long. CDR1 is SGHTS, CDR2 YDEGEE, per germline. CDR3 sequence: CASPRPSSYEQYV. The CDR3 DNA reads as TGTGCCAGCCCTAGACCCTCCTCCTACGAGCAGTACGTC.

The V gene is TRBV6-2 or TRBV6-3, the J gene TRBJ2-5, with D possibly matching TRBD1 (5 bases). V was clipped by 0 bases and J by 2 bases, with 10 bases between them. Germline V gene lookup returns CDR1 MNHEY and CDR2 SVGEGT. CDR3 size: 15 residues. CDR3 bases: TGTGCCAGCAGTTACTCCCGGACAAATCAAGAGACCCAGTACTTC. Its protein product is CASSYSRTNQETQYF.